One and the same sample provided the 32 T cell receptor beta chains below, sequenced in a study of T-cell memory formation after mild COVID-19. TCRdb ran MiXCR on the 5' RACE reads and lists one entry per CDR3 protein. The sample has approximately 500,000 distinct CDR3 sequences; around 27% are singletons. The source material was PBMCs or a T cell subset sorted from them (not recorded which). These receptors all come from an adult woman who had mild COVID-19 (a few samples of this study predate the infection). Cell type and time point are not known.

This clonotype was observed many times. J is TRBJ1-1 and V is TRBV7-9; D may be TRBD1 (5 bases). Germline CDR1 SEHNR, CDR2 FQNEAQ (reference sequence). This CDR3 region has 14 residues. The V end lost 5 bases, the J end lost 0 bases, and 10 bases lay between the germline ends. CDR3 amino acids: CASSRPGLNTEAFF. Here the CDR3 DNA reads TGTGCCAGCAGCCGCCCAGGGTTGAACACTGAAGCTTTCTTT.

In its sample, this clonotype was seen a few times. CDR3 protein: CASSGTSVSTDTQYF. As DNA, the CDR3 is TGCGCCAGCAGCGGGACTAGCGTCAGCACAGATACGCAGTATTTT. The chain uses TRBV5-1 and TRBJ2-3; 10 positions match TRBD2. Germline V gives CDR1 SGHRS, CDR2 YFSETQ. V lost 4 bases to trimming and J lost 0 bases; unmatched junction nucleotides: 2. There are 15 residues in the CDR3. The whole variable domain, remainder taken from reference TRBV5-1 and TRBJ2-3, is KAGVTQTPRYLIKTRGQQVTLSCSPISGHRSVSWYQQTPGQGLQFLFEYFSETQRNKGNFPGRFSGRQFSNSRSEMNVSTLELGDSALYLCASSGTSVSTDTQYFGPGTRLTVL.

This chain uses TRBV18 with TRBJ2-7; TRBD1 matches at 9 bases. CDR3 length equals 15 residues. V was clipped by 4 bases and J by 4 bases; unmatched bases: 8. CDR1 is KGHSH and CDR2 is LQKENI in the germline V gene. The CDR3 coding sequence is TGTGCCAGCTCACAAGCGACAGGGGGAGAGTACGAGCAGTACTTC. Translation: CASSQATGGEYEQYF.

This clonotype was detected only a few times. V is TRBV4-1 and J is TRBJ2-1; 10 bases fit TRBD2. V was pared by 1 base and J by 6 bases, with 6 bases of the junction left unmatched. Germline values: CDR1 MGHRA, CDR2 YSYEKL. The CDR3 runs 16 residues. The CDR3 bases are TGCGCCAGCAGCCAAGTAATACTAGCGGGGCTCAATGAGCAGTTCTTC. It codes for CASSQVILAGLNEQFF.

The chain joins TRBV12-3 or TRBV12-4 to TRBJ2-7; D is tentatively TRBD1 or TRBD2 (6 bases each). V lost 6 bases and J 4 bases, leaving 16 bases between the germline ends. This CDR3 comprises 14 residues. The chain's CDR3 is CASSQTGTRYEQYF. CDR3 bases: TGTGCCAGCAGCCAAACAGGGACTCGGTACGAGCAGTACTTC.

This chain connects TRBV7-8 to TRBJ2-5, with 14 positions matching TRBD2. V was clipped by 5 bases and J by 4 bases; unmatched bases: 9. This CDR3 region has 17 residues. Germline lookup yields CDR1 SGHVS and CDR2 FQNEAQ. CDR3 sequence reads: CASSRTLGTSGGETQYF. For the CDR3, the DNA is TGTGCCAGCAGCCGAACTCTCGGGACTAGCGGGGGAGAGACCCAGTACTTC.

This clonotype was found a few times. The chain couples TRBV6-5 to TRBJ2-1; unclear D gene. The V gene lost 6 bases and the J gene lost 10 bases, with 16 bases spanning the gap. Looked up from germline, CDR1 is MNHEY and CDR2 is SVGAGI. The CDR3 is 13 amino acids. The CDR3 spells CASRKLLTKEQFF. In nucleotides, the CDR3 is TGTGCCAGCAGGAAACTACTAACAAAGGAGCAGTTCTTC.

This chain links TRBV5-1 with TRBJ1-2; TRBD1 matches at 8 bases. The V gene's germline CDR1 is SGHRS and CDR2 YFSETQ. Trimming at V came to 4 bases and at J to 6 bases, leaving 11 bases not matched to a gene. The CDR3 extends over 15 amino acids. The CDR3 DNA sequence: TGCGCCAGCAGCCCACCCGACAGGGGCTTCAATGGCTACACCTTC. Protein product: CASSPPDRGFNGYTF.

This clonotype has just a few counts. J is TRBJ2-4 and V is TRBV24-1, with 11 bases aligning to TRBD2. The CDR3 is 18 residues long. Germline-derived CDR1 and CDR2 are KGHDR and SFDVKD. Trimming at V came to 7 bases and at J to 1 base, leaving 11 bases not matched to a gene. The CDR3 protein is CATSPGLAAAEAKNIQYF. CDR3 in DNA: TGTGCCACCAGCCCGGGACTAGCGGCTGCCGAGGCCAAAAACATTCAGTACTTC.

This clonotype was counted only a few times. CDR3 sequence reads: CASSRSLGGETQYF. Written as DNA, the CDR3 is TGTGCCAGTAGTCGATCTCTAGGAGGGGAGACCCAGTACTTC. The rearrangement links TRBV19 to TRBJ2-5; possible D gene TRBD2, 6 bases. V was clipped by 5 bases and J by 5 bases, with 15 bases between them. This CDR3 spans 14 amino acids. CDR1 and CDR2 (germline): LNHDA, SQIVND (reference sequence).

The rearrangement uses TRBV20-1 and TRBJ2-7; the D gene is possibly TRBD2 (5 bases). This CDR3 is 13 amino acids long. In germline, CDR1 is DFQATT, CDR2 SNEGSKA (reference sequence). V lost 5 bases and J lost 2, with 13 bases in between. This CDR3 reads CSAPPERAYEQYF. The DNA of the CDR3 is TGCAGTGCTCCTCCAGAGAGGGCCTACGAGCAGTACTTC.

The chain uses TRBV7-8 and TRBJ2-7; a weak D match, TRBD1 (6 bases). The CDR3 runs 13 residues. Germline lookup yields CDR1 SGHVS and CDR2 FQNEAQ. V gave up 10 bases and J gave up 3 bases, with 16 bases separating them. The CDR3 is CATQIGRGYEQYF. CDR3 nucleotide sequence: TGTGCCACCCAGATTGGCAGGGGCTACGAGCAGTACTTC.

CDR3 amino acids: CASTRSAGANVLTF. The CDR3 DNA is TGTGCCAGTACGAGGAGCGCGGGGGCCAACGTCCTGACTTTC. The chain recombines TRBV19 with TRBJ2-6, with D uncertain. Germline-derived CDR1 and CDR2 are LNHDA and SQIVND (reference sequence). This CDR3 region has 14 residues. V gave up 7 bases and J gave up 4 bases, with 11 bases separating them. Full variable domain (outside the CDR3, taken from reference TRBV19 and TRBJ2-6): DGGITQSPKYLFRKEGQNVTLSCEQNLNHDAMYWYRQDPGQGLRLIYYSQIVNDFQKGDIAEGYSVSREKKESFPLTVTSAQKNPTAFYLCASTRSAGANVLTFGAGSRLTVL.

The rearrangement uses TRBV29-1 and TRBJ2-7; D might be TRBD1 (5 bases). V lost 7 bases to trimming and J lost 2 bases, with 18 bases between them. The CDR3 loop spans 14 amino acids. Looked up from germline, CDR1 is SQVTM and CDR2 is ANQGSEA. CDR3 sequence reads: CSAVLQGKTYEQYF. The CDR3 DNA follows: TGCAGCGCCGTGCTCCAGGGTAAAACCTACGAGCAGTACTTC.

This clonotype was found once. The V gene is TRBV24-1, the J gene TRBJ2-7, with 9 bases matching TRBD1. This CDR3 has 15 amino acids. CDR1 is KGHDR, CDR2 SFDVKD, per germline. Trimming at V came to 5 bases and at J to 5 bases, leaving 9 bases not matched to a gene. This CDR3 reads CATSATGQGLHEQYF. CDR3 coding DNA: TGTGCCACCAGTGCTACGGGACAGGGCTTGCACGAGCAGTACTTC.

V usage is TRBV21-1 and J usage is TRBJ2-7; the table's D call, TRBD1, was not checked against the DNA. TRBV21-1 is labeled a pseudogene. This CDR3 spans 17 amino acids. CDR3 in amino acids: CASSKCSGTGDTYEQYF. DNA for the CDR3: TGTGCCAGCAGCAAATGTTCGGGGACAGGGGACACCTACGAGCAGTACTTC.

The chain links TRBV7-2 to TRBJ2-1; D not certain. The CDR3 consists of 15 residues. Trimming removed 5 bases from V and 7 bases from J, with 18 bases in between. Germline lookup yields CDR1 SGHTA and CDR2 FQGNSA. The CDR3 here is CASSPPAPEGNEQFF. DNA for the CDR3: TGTGCCAGCAGCCCCCCAGCGCCCGAAGGAAATGAGCAGTTCTTC.

CDR3 sequence reads: CASSRGLLSYNEQFF. The CDR3 nucleotides read TGTGCCAGCAGCCGGGGACTTCTCTCCTACAATGAGCAGTTCTTC. The V gene is TRBV5-6, the J gene TRBJ2-1; a weak D match, TRBD2 (6 bases). Looked up from germline, CDR1 is SGHDT and CDR2 is YYEEEE. The V end lost 4 bases, the J end lost 0 bases, and 11 bases lay between the germline ends. This CDR3 spans 15 amino acids. The full variable domain, its missing parts supplied by reference TRBV5-6 and TRBJ2-1, is DAGVTQSPTHLIKTRGQQVTLRCSPKSGHDTVSWYQQALGQGPQFIFQYYEEEERQRGNFPDRFSGHQFPNYSSELNVNALLLGDSALYLCASSRGLLSYNEQFFGPGTRLTVL.

This clonotype was recorded a few times. The V call is TRBV6-2 or TRBV6-3, the J call TRBJ2-7; D may correspond to TRBD1 or TRBD2 (7 bases each). Between the trimmed V and J ends, which lost 8 bases and 3 bases, there was a span of 17 bases. In germline, CDR1 is MNHEY, CDR2 SVGEGT. The CDR3 contains 14 residues. The CDR3 DNA follows: TGTGCCAGCTCGATACAGGGGAGGGACTACGAGCAGTACTTC. This codes for CASSIQGRDYEQYF.

Details on this clonotype: This may be a read error, as it is one base from a much larger clone. CDR3 sequence reads: CASRAETLSYNEKFF. CDR3 sequence (DNA): TGCGCCAGCAGAGCGGAGACCCTAAGTTACAATGAGAAGTTCTTC. V is TRBV5-1 and J is TRBJ2-1; D is possibly TRBD2 (5 bases). The CDR3 is 15 residues long. In germline, CDR1 is SGHRS, CDR2 YFSETQ.

This clonotype was detected only a few times. The chain joins TRBV12-3 or TRBV12-4 to TRBJ2-2, with D possibly being TRBD1 or TRBD2 (5 bases each). The CDR3 is 15 amino acids. V lost 6 bases, J lost 4 bases, and 15 bases lay in between. CDR3 bases: TGTGCCAGCAGACCCGGGACGCGGAGCACCGGGGAGCTGTTTTTT. Translated, it gives CASRPGTRSTGELFF.

This clonotype showed up just a few times. The gene calls are TRBV20-1 and TRBJ2-1, with 9 nucleotides matching TRBD2. Germline loops: CDR1 DFQATT, CDR2 SNEGSKA (reference sequence). CDR3 length: 13 amino acids. J was trimmed by 8 bases and V by 7 bases; bases with no gene match: 9. The CDR3 spells CSGSGRRIDEQFF. CDR3 DNA sequence: TGCAGTGGCAGCGGGAGGAGGATCGATGAGCAGTTCTTC.

The chain uses TRBV29-1 and TRBJ1-1; D call uncertain. This CDR3 contains 11 residues. Germline V gives CDR1 SQVTM, CDR2 ANQGSEA. V lost 3 bases, J lost 5 bases, and 7 bases lay in between. CDR3 residues: CSVERTTEAFF. CDR3 nucleotides: TGCAGCGTTGAGCGGACTACTGAAGCTTTCTTT.

This clonotype was observed a handful of times. The chain joins TRBV7-9 to TRBJ2-2; D is unclear. V was trimmed by 5 bases and J by 5 bases, leaving 18 bases between them. There are 16 residues in the CDR3. Per the germline V gene, CDR1 is SEHNR and CDR2 is FQNEAQ (reference sequence). The DNA for the CDR3 is TGTGCCAGCAGCACCCGTGGGCCAGTGGGGACCGGGGAGCTGTTTTTT. As protein: CASSTRGPVGTGELFF.

The gene calls are TRBV29-1 and TRBJ2-5, with D perhaps given as TRBD1 or TRBD2 (5 bases each). CDR1 and CDR2 (germline): SQVTM, ANQGSEA. V gave up 6 bases and J gave up 0 bases, with 14 bases separating them. The CDR3 loop spans 14 amino acids. The CDR3 nucleotides read TGCAGCGTCAACTCGGGACCGAACCAAGAGACCCAGTACTTC. Protein: CSVNSGPNQETQYF.

This clonotype was recorded many times. The chain uses TRBV28 and TRBJ2-7; 7 bases align to TRBD2. Trimming removed 1 base from V and 2 bases from J; junction bases left unmatched: 23. CDR3 size: 21 residues. Looked up from germline, CDR1 is MDHEN and CDR2 is SYDVKM. The CDR3: CASSLLRVTSQPGLQTYEQYF. The CDR3 nucleotides read TGTGCCAGCAGTTTATTAAGAGTGACTAGCCAACCGGGGCTCCAAACCTACGAGCAGTACTTC.

This clonotype showed up just a few times. The chain combines TRBV12-3 or TRBV12-4 with TRBJ2-5; tentative D call: TRBD2 (6 bases). V was trimmed by 3 bases and J by 6 bases, leaving 11 bases between them. The CDR3 has 13 amino acids. CDR3 sequence: CASSFTEGKTQYF. The CDR3 DNA reads TGTGCCAGCAGTTTCACGGAGGGGAAGACCCAGTACTTC.

This clonotype has just a few counts. This chain's CDR3 is CASSYLAGGNTDTQYF. For the CDR3, the DNA is TGTGCCAGCAGCTACCTGGCGGGGGGAAACACAGATACGCAGTATTTT. V gene TRBV7-9 combines with J gene TRBJ2-3, with TRBD2 matching 8 bases. Germline CDR1 SEHNR, CDR2 FQNEAQ (reference sequence). CDR3 length: 16 amino acids. V was pared by 4 bases and J by 2 bases, with 8 bases of the junction left unmatched.

This clonotype was observed a handful of times. The V gene is TRBV15, the J gene TRBJ1-2, with D unclear. This CDR3 spans 15 amino acids. The ends were cut back, 6 bases at V and 10 bases at J, with 24 bases in the middle. Germline assignment: CDR1 LNHNV and CDR2 YYDKDF (reference sequence). The CDR3 DNA reads as TGTGCCACCAGTCCAGACGACATCAAAGGAGGAGTCTACACCTTC. It encodes CATSPDDIKGGVYTF. The full variable domain, its missing parts supplied by reference TRBV15 and TRBJ1-2, is DAMVIQNPRYQVTQFGKPVTLSCSQTLNHNVMYWYQQKSSQAPKLLFHYYDKDFNNEADTPDNFQSRRPNTSFCFLDIRSPGLGDTAMYLCATSPDDIKGGVYTFGSGTRLTVV.

The chain links TRBV5-1 to TRBJ2-7, with D possibly being TRBD1 or TRBD2 (6 bases each). Germline CDR1 and CDR2: SGHRS and YFSETQ. Trimming removed 0 bases from V and 5 bases from J, with 15 bases in between. The CDR3 covers 15 residues. This CDR3 reads CASSLVPGANNEQYF. DNA of the CDR3: TGCGCCAGCAGCTTGGTGCCGGGGGCGAATAACGAGCAGTACTTC.

This clonotype was counted only a few times. This chain links TRBV20-1 with TRBJ2-2; D unresolved. Per germline, CDR1 DFQATT and CDR2 SNEGSKA (reference sequence). The V and J ends lost 6 bases and 4 bases respectively, with 9 bases between them. The CDR3 runs to 12 residues. CDR3 DNA sequence: TGCAGTGCGGAGAGCACCACCGGGGAGCTGTTTTTT. It encodes CSAESTTGELFF.

J is TRBJ1-4 and V is TRBV3-1, with TRBD1 matching 7 bases. Germline V gene sequence: CDR1 LGHDT, CDR2 YNNKEL (reference sequence). J lost 8 bases, V lost 4 bases, and 7 bases had no gene match. The CDR3 totals 14 residues. Here the CDR3 reads CASSPRQGGEKLFF. The CDR3 nucleotides are TGTGCCAGCAGCCCGAGACAGGGAGGGGAAAAACTGTTTTTT.